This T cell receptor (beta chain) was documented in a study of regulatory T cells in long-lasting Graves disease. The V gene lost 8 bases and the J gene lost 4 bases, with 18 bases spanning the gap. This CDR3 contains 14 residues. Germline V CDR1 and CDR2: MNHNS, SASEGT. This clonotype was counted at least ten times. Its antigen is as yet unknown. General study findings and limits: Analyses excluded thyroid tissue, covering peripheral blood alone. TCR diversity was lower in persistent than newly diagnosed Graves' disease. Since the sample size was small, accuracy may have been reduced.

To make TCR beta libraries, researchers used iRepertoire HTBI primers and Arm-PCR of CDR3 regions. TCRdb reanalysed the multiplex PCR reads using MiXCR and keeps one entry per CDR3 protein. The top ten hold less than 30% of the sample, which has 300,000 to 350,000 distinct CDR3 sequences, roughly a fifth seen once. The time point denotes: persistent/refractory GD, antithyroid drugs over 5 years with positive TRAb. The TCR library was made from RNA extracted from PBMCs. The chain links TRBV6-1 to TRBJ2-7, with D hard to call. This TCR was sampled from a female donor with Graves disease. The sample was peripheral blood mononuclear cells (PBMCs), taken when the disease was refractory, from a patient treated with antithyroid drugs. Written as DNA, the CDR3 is TGTGCCAGCCTCCCTGTGGGCGGCAAATACGAGCAGTACTTC. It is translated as CASLPVGGKYEQYF.